This TCR beta chain was sequenced in a study of shared clonotypes between healthy human individuals. General study points: The sole specimen, blood, was sampled, and tissue repertoires likely differ.

Assay execution proceeded at the deep level. Each subset's genomic DNA was shared equally among a number of immunoSEQ plates. Around 30,000 T cell genomes, or roughly 300 ng DNA, went into unsorted PBMC replicate PCRs. Libraries were prepared by immunoSEQ multiplex PCR; TCRdb keeps only in-frame clonotypes and omits some of them. The table records 450,000 to 500,000 clones, about 72% of them present only once. Comment on this clone: Antigen unknown.

The CDR3 loop spans 14 amino acids. The germline V and J ends were trimmed by 7 bases and 11 bases, with 21 bases remaining between them. From germline, CDR1 is LNHDA and CDR2 SQIVND (reference sequence). The genes are TRBV19 and TRBJ1-5; tentative D call: TRBD1 (5 bases). This receptor was obtained from a middle-aged woman in good health. Some clones in this sample may be carry-over from other donors' samples. The sequenced sample consisted of PBMCs. The CDR3 spells CASIPGGSAGAQHF. The CDR3 nucleotides read TGTGCCAGTATCCCCGGCGGGTCGGCGGGGGCCCAGCATTTT.